This paragraph reports one T cell receptor (beta chain). Sample time point: healthy volunteer bleed at 6 weeks. From whole blood left unfractionated, total RNA was extracted. Trimming took 4 bases from V and 7 from J, leaving 20 bases between them. The CDR3 loop spans 15 amino acids. Germline CDR1 reads ENHRY; CDR2 reads SYGVKD. In the original analysis: TCR counts had a median of 95,638 per sample and spanned roughly 23,224 to 690,600. TCRdb redid the calling of the RACE reads with MiXCR, one entry per CDR3 protein. These V and J calls are TCRdb output, not the study's own analysis. The data show more than 75,000 distinct CDR3 sequences, over 8.5% seen once. These data belong to a study of human T cells and chemical hapten exposure.

The source of this sequence is a male donor in good health. Some clones in this sample may be carry-over from other donors' samples. V and J are TRBV10-3 and TRBJ2-7; TRBD1 or TRBD2 may be the D gene (5 bases each). The material sequenced was whole blood. The CDR3 DNA sequence: TGTGCCATCAGTGGGGGGAGATCAGGTTTGGGGGAGCAGTACTTC. Protein product: CAISGGRSGLGEQYF.